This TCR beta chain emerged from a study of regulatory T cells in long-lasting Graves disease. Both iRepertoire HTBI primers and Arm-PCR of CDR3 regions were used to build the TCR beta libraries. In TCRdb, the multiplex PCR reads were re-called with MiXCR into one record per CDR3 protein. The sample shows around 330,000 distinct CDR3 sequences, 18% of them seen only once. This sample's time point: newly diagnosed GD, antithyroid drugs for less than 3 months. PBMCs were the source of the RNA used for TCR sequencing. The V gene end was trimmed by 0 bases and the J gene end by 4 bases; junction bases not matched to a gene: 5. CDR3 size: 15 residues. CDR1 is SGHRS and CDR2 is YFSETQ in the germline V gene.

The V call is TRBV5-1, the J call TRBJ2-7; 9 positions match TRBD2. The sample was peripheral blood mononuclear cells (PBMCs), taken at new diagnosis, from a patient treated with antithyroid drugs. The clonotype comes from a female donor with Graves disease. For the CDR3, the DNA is TGCGCCAGCAGCTTGGCGTCCACTAGCGGGTACGAGCAGTACTTC. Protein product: CASSLASTSGYEQYF. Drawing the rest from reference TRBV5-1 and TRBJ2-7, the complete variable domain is KAGVTQTPRYLIKTRGQQVTLSCSPISGHRSVSWYQQTPGQGLQFLFEYFSETQRNKGNFPGRFSGRQFSNSRSEMNVSTLELGDSALYLCASSLASTSGYEQYFGPGTRLTVT.